Below, one T cell receptor (delta chain) is given with its context. The antigen remains undetermined. The data belong to a study of Vδ1+ human thymocytes. Trimming removed 3 bases at V and 1 base at J, with 18 bases between. The V gene's germline CDR1 is TSWWSYY and CDR2 QGS. The CDR3 contains 17 residues. The sorted cells were CD3+ Vdelta1+ Vdelta2- thymocytes from alphabeta-depleted thymus. Between roughly 98% and 99.6% of sorted thymocytes were Vdelta1+. The template was reverse-transcribed extracted RNA. Multiplex PCR used pooled V-gene forward primers and a constant-region reverse primer to amplify CDR3s. TCRdb re-processed the multiplex PCR reads via CATT. The sample includes 45,000 to 60,000 delta-chain clones, roughly 15% of them seen just once. Study findings and constraints: Unexpected Vdelta2 sequences could cause misinterpretation of bulk repertoire data. Thymic delta-chain repertoires held roughly 18% Vdelta2 sequences and few Vdelta3, despite high sort purity. In the thymus, TRG and TRD repertoires looked highly polyclonal with Gaussian CDR3 lengths.

The chain uses TRDV1 and TRDJ1; D perhaps matches TRDD2 (6 bases). The TCR originated in a boy less than two years old who had congenital heart surgery. The sequenced sample consisted of Vdelta1+ gamma-delta thymocytes from the thymus. As to subset: FACS-sorted CD3+ TCRalphabeta- TCRVdelta1+ TCRVdelta2- thymocytes. This chain's CDR3 is CALGDPLPGSCTDKLIF. CDR3 nucleotide sequence: TGTGCTCTTGGGGACCCTCTTCCTGGATCCTGCACCGATAAACTCATCTTT.